One and the same sample provided the 7 T cell receptor beta chains below, sequenced in a study of blood T cell repertoires in COVID-19. Clones were read by immunoSEQ multiplex PCR, and TCRdb kept only the in-frame ones, dropping some. The repertoire holds about 410,000 clones, with about 91% as singletons. The sequencing input was peripheral blood. These receptors originate from a woman between 40 and 55 years old with COVID-19, enrolled during active disease.

J is TRBJ1-2 and V is TRBV9, with D possibly TRBD1 on 5 matching bases. Trimming pared 0 bases from V and 2 bases from J, leaving 8 bases between. The CDR3 has 14 residues. Germline CDR1 and CDR2: SGDLS and YYNGEE. CDR3 protein: CASSVGEGNYGYTF. For the CDR3, the DNA is TGTGCCAGCAGCGTAGGGGAGGGGAACTATGGCTACACCTTC.

The CDR3 region has the DNA TGTGCCATCAGTGAGTCGACTCACAGGGGTAAACAGCCCCAGCATTTT. Protein: CAISESTHRGKQPQHF. The chain combines TRBV10-3 with TRBJ1-5, with 7 bases fitting TRBD1. Germline values: CDR1 ENHRY, CDR2 SYGVKD. V lost 0 bases, J lost 7 bases, and 9 bases stayed unmatched. The CDR3 sequence is 16 residues long.

This chain connects TRBV15 to TRBJ2-7; 10 bases are shared with TRBD1. CDR1 and CDR2 from the germline V gene are LNHNV and YYDKDF (reference sequence). V shed 1 base and J 2 bases; nucleotides not matched to a gene: 2. This CDR3 is built from 15 residues. CDR3 sequence: CATSRGGTGAYEQYF. CDR3 sequence (DNA): TGTGCCACCAGCAGAGGTGGGACAGGGGCCTACGAGCAGTACTTC.

As for this clone: This specimen includes other DNA sequences encoding the same CDR3. V gene TRBV28 combines with J gene TRBJ1-5; weak D call: TRBD1 (5 bases). The V end was cut by 2 bases, the J end by 4 bases, with 9 bases between. The CDR3 has 14 residues. The germline gives CDR1 MDHEN, CDR2 SYDVKM. Here the CDR3 DNA reads TGTGCCAGCAGTTTAATCCAGGGAAATCAGCCCCAGCATTTT. Translating gives CASSLIQGNQPQHF.

The chain is built from TRBV12-3 or TRBV12-4 and TRBJ1-2; D ambiguous. CDR3 length: 13 amino acids. Trimming took off 3 bases at V and 8 bases at J, with 13 bases between the two ends. CDR3 loop: CASSLDGVWGYTF. In DNA form, the CDR3 reads TGTGCCAGCAGTTTGGACGGGGTGTGGGGCTACACCTTC.

V and J are TRBV11-2 and TRBJ2-2; 9 nucleotides align to TRBD1. Germline assignment: CDR1 SGHAT and CDR2 FQNNGV. Germline trimming cut 2 bases from V and 6 bases from J; bases unmatched to any gene: 4. The CDR3 is 15 residues long. In nucleotides, the CDR3 is TGTGCCAGCAGCTTAAGGACAGGGGTCTCCGGGGAGCTGTTTTTT. It translates to CASSLRTGVSGELFF.

The rearrangement joins TRBV6-5 to TRBJ2-5, with D possibly matching TRBD2 (5 bases). This CDR3 is built from 14 residues. Looked up from germline, CDR1 is MNHEY and CDR2 is SVGAGI. V lost 6 bases and J 0 bases, leaving 11 bases between the germline ends. This CDR3 is CASRGLLNQETQYF. The CDR3, as DNA: TGTGCCAGCAGAGGACTCTTAAACCAAGAGACCCAGTACTTC.